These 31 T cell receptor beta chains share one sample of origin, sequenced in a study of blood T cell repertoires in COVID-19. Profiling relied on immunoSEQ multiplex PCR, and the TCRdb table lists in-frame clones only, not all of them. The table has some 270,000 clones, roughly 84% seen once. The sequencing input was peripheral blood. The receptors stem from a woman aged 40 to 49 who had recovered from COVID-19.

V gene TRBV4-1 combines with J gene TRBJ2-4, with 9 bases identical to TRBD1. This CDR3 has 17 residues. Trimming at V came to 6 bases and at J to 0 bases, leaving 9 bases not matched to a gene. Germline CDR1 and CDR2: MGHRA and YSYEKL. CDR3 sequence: CASRRTGDALAKNIQYF. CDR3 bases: TGCGCCAGCAGGCGGACAGGGGATGCACTAGCCAAAAACATTCAGTACTTC.

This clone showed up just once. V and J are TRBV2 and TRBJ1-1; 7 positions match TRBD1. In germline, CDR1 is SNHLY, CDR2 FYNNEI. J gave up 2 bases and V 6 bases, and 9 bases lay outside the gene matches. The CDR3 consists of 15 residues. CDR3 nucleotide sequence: TGTGCCAGCAGGGTGGAGACAGGGTTAAACACTGAAGCTTTCTTT. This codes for CASRVETGLNTEAFF.

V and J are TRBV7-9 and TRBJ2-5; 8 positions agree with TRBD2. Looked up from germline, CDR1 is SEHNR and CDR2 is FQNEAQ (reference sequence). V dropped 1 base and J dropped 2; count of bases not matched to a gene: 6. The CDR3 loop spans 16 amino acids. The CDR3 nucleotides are TGTGCCAGCAGCTTAGGGACCTTAGCGGGACAAGAGACCCAGTACTTC. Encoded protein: CASSLGTLAGQETQYF.

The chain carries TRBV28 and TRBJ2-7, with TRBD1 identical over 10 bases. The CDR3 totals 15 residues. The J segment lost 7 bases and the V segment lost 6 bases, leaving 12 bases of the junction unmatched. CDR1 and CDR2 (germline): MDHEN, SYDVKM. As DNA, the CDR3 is TGTGCCAGCAGCGAATCCGGGACAGGGGTTAAGGAGCAGTACTTC. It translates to CASSESGTGVKEQYF. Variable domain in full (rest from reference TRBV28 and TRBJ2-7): DVKVTQSSRYLVKRTGEKVFLECVQDMDHENMFWYRQDPGLGLRLIYFSYDVKMKEKGDIPEGYSVSREKKERFSLILESASTNQTSMYLCASSESGTGVKEQYFGPGTRLTVT.

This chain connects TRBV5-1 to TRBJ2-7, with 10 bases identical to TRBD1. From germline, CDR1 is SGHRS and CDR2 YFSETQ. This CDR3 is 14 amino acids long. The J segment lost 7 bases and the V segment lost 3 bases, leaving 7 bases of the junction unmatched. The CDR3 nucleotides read TGCGCCAGCAGCTGGAGGGACAGGGGCAGGGAGCAGTACTTC. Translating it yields CASSWRDRGREQYF. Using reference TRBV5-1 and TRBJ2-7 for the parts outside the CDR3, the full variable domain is KAGVTQTPRYLIKTRGQQVTLSCSPISGHRSVSWYQQTPGQGLQFLFEYFSETQRNKGNFPGRFSGRQFSNSRSEMNVSTLELGDSALYLCASSWRDRGREQYFGPGTRLTVT.

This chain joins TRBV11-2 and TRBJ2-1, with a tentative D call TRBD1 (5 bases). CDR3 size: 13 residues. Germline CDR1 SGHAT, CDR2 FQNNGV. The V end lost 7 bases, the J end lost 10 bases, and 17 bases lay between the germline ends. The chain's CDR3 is CASTTRRAGEQFF. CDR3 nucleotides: TGTGCCAGCACCACCCGAAGGGCAGGGGAGCAGTTCTTC. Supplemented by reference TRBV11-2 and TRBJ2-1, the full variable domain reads EAGVAQSPRYKIIEKRQSVAFWCNPISGHATLYWYQQILGQGPKLLIQFQNNGVVDDSQLPKDRFSAERLKGVDSTLKIQPAKLEDSAVYLCASTTRRAGEQFFGPGTRLTVL.

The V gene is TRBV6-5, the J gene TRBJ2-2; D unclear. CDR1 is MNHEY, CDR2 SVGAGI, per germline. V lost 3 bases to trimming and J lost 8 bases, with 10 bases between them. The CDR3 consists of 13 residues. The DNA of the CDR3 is TGTGCCAGCAGTTATCGGTTACGGGGGGAGCTGTTTTTT. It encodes CASSYRLRGELFF.

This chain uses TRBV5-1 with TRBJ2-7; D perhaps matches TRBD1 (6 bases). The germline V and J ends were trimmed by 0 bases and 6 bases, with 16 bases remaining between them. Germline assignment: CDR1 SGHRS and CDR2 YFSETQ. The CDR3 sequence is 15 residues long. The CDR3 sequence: CASSLAGTFKGEQYF. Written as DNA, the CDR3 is TGCGCCAGCAGCTTGGCCGGGACATTTAAGGGCGAGCAGTACTTC.

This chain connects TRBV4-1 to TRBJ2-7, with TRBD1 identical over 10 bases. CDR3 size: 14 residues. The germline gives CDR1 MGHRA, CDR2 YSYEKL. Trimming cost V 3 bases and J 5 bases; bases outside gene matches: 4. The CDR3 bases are TGCGCCAGCAGCCAGCGACAGGGGGCAAACGAGCAGTACTTC. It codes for CASSQRQGANEQYF.

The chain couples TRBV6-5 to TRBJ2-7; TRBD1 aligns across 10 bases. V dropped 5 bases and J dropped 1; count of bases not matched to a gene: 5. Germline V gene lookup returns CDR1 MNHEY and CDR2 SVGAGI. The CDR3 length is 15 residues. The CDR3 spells CASSRTGGWSYEQYF. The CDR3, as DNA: TGTGCCAGCAGTAGGACAGGGGGTTGGTCCTACGAGCAGTACTTC.

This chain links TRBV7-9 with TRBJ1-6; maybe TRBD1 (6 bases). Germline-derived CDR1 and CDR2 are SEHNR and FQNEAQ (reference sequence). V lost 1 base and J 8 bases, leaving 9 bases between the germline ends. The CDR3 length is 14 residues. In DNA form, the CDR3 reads TGTGCCAGCAGCTTAGGGACAGCTTATTCACCCCTCCACTTT. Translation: CASSLGTAYSPLHF. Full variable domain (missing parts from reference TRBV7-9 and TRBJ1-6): DTGVSQNPRHKITKRGQNVTFRCDPISEHNRLYWYRQTLGQGPEFLTYFQNEAQLEKSRLLSDRFSAERPKGSFSTLEIQRTEQGDSAMYLCASSLGTAYSPLHFGNGTRLTVT.

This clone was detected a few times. Written as DNA, the CDR3 is TGCGCCAGCAGCCAAGGGGGGACAGGGGGGAATCAGCCCCAGCATTTT. Translated: CASSQGGTGGNQPQHF. V usage is TRBV4-1 and J usage is TRBJ1-5; 11 bases fit TRBD1. Trimming cost V 1 base and J 4 bases; bases outside gene matches: 3. This CDR3 contains 16 residues. Germline lookup yields CDR1 MGHRA and CDR2 YSYEKL.

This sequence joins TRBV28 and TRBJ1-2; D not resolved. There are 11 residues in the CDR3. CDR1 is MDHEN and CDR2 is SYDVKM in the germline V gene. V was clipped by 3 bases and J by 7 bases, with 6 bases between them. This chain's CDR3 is CASSFRSGYTF. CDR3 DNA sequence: TGTGCCAGCAGTTTCAGGTCTGGCTACACCTTC.

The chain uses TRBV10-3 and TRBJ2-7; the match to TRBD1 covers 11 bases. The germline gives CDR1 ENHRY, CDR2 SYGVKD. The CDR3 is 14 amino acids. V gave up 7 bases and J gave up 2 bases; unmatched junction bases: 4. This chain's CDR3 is CAIKRTGGTYEQYF. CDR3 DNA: TGTGCCATCAAGAGGACAGGGGGCACCTACGAGCAGTACTTC.

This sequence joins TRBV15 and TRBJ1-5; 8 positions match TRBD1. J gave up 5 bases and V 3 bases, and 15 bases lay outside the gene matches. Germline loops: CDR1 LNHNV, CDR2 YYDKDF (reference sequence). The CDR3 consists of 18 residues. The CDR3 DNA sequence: TGTGCCACCAGCAGGGGATACGAAACAGGGGGTCTCTATCAGCCCCAGCATTTT. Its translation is CATSRGYETGGLYQPQHF.

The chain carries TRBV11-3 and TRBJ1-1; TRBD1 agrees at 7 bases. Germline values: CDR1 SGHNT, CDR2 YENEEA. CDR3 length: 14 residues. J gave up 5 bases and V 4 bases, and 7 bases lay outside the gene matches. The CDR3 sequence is CASSSTRGRTEAFF. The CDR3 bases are TGTGCCAGCAGCTCAACAAGGGGGCGGACTGAAGCTTTCTTT.

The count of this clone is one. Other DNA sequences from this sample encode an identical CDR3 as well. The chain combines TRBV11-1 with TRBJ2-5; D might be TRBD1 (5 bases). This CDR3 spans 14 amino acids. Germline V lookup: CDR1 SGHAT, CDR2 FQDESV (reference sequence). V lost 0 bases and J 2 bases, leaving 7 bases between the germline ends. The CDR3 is CASSLAGRQETQYF. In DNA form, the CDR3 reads TGTGCCAGCAGCTTAGCGGGGCGTCAAGAGACCCAGTACTTC.

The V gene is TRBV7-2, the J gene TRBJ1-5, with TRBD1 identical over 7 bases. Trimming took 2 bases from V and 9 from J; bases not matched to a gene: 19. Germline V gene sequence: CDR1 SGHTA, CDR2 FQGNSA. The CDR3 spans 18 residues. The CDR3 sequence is CASSLNWGTGTALGPQHF. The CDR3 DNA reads TGTGCCAGCAGCTTAAATTGGGGGACCGGGACAGCTTTGGGGCCCCAGCATTTT.

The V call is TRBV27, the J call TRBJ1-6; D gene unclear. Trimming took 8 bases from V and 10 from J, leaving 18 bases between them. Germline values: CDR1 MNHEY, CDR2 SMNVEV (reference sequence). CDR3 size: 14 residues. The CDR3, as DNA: TGTGCCAGCTCTCCAGGAGGGTTTGAGTCACCCCTCCACTTT. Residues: CASSPGGFESPLHF.

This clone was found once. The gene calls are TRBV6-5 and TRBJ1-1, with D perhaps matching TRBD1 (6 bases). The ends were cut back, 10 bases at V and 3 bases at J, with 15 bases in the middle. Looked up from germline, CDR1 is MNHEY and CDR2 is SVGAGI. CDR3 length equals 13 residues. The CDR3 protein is CAMGASIYTEAFF. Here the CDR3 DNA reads TGTGCCATGGGGGCCAGCATTTACACTGAAGCTTTCTTT.

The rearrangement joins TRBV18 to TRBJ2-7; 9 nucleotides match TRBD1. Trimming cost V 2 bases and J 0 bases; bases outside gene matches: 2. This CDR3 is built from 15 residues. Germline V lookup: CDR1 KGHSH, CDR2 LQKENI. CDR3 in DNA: TGTGCCAGCTCACCAGGGACAGGGCTCTCCTACGAGCAGTACTTC. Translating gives CASSPGTGLSYEQYF.

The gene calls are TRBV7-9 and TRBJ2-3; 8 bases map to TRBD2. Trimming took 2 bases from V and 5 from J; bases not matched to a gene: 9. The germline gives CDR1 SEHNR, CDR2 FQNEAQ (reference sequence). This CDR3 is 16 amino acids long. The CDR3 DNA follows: TGTGCCAGCAGCTTAAGTGGCGGGGGGCTCAGAGATACGCAGTATTTT. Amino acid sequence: CASSLSGGGLRDTQYF.

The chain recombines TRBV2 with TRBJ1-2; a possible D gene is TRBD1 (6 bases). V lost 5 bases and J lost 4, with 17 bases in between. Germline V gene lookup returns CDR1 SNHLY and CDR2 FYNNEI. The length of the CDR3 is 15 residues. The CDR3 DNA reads TGTGCCAGCAGTTCTATAGGGGGGGCCTCCTATGGCTACACCTTC. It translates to CASSSIGGASYGYTF. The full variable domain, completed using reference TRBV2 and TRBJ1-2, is EPEVTQTPSHQVTQMGQEVILRCVPISNHLYFYWYRQILGQKVEFLVSFYNNEISEKSEIFDDQFSVERPDGSNFTLKIRSTKLEDSAMYFCASSSIGGASYGYTFGSGTRLTVV.

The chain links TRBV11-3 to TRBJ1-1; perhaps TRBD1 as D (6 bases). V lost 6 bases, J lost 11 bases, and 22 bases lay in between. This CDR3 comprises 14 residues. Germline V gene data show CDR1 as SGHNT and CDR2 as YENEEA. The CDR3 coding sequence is TGTGCCAGCAGACCAACCGGGACACAAAAGGGGGCTTTCTTT. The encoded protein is CASRPTGTQKGAFF.

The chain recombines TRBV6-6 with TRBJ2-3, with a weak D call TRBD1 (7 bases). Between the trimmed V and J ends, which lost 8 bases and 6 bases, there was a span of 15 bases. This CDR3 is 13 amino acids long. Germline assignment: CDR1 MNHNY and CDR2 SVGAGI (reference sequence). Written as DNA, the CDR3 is TGTGCCAGCGGCGGAGGGGGCTACGATACGCAGTATTTT. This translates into CASGGGGYDTQYF.

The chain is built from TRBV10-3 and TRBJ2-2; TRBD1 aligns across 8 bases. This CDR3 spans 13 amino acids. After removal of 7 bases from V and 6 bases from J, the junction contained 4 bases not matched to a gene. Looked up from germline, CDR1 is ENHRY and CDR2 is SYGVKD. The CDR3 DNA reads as TGTGCCATCACCCCGACAGGGGCCGGGGAGCTGTTTTTT. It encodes CAITPTGAGELFF.

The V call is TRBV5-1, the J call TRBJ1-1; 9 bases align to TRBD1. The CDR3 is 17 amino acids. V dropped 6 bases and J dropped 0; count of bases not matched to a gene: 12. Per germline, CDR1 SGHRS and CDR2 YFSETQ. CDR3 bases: TGCGCCAGCAACCCCGGGACAGGGACTAGACTGAACACTGAAGCTTTCTTT. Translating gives CASNPGTGTRLNTEAFF.

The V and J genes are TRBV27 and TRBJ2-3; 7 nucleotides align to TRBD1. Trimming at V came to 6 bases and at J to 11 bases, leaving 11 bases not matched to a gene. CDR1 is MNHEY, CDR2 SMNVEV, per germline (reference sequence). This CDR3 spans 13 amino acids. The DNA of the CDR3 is TGTGCCAGCAGATCACAGGGGAACAGGATGCAGTATTTT. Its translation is CASRSQGNRMQYF.

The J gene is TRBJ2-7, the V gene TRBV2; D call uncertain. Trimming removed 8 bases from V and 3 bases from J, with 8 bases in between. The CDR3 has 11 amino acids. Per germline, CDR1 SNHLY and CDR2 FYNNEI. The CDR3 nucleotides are TGTGCCAGCGGTAGCTTCTACGAGCAGTACTTC. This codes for CASGSFYEQYF.

The CDR3 DNA sequence: TGTGCCAGCTCGACAGTAGGGGGCCTTAACACAGATACGCAGTATTTT. Its translation: CASSTVGGLNTDTQYF. The chain recombines TRBV7-9 with TRBJ2-3, with 7 positions matching TRBD1. The V and J ends lost 8 bases and 2 bases, in that order; junction bases with no gene match: 13. The CDR3 length is 16 residues. CDR1 is SEHNR and CDR2 is FQNEAQ in the germline V gene (reference sequence).

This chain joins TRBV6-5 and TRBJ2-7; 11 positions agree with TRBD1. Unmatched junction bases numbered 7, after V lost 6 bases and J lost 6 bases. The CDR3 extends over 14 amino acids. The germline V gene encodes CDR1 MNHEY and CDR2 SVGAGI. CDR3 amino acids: CASRTRTGGGEQYF. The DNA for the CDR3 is TGTGCCAGCAGGACCCGGACAGGGGGCGGCGAGCAGTACTTC.